This note documents a single T cell receptor beta chain sequence. Trimming removed 0 bases at V and 15 bases at J, with 12 bases between. The germline V gene encodes CDR1 WNHNN and CDR2 SYGVQD (reference sequence). The CDR3 runs 12 residues. Cohort assignment relied on participant-reported clinical history. Recovery among Cohort 3 donors was established by two negative PCRs, clearance, or symptom resolution. The sample originates from a study of blood T cell repertoires in COVID-19. Across the study: The United States, Italy and Spain provided the acute and convalescent COVID-19 samples.

Using immunoSEQ multiplex PCR, the repertoire was profiled, and TCRdb retains in-frame clones only, with some absent. Of roughly 500,000 clones listed, roughly 90% were seen once; the top ten hold less than 2%. This sequence originates from a woman aged 40-49 years who had recovered from COVID-19. This chain uses TRBV10-1 with TRBJ2-1; D is uncertain. Specimen: PBMCs or T cells enriched from blood (not recorded which). Here the CDR3 reads CASSESSQRVFF. As DNA, the CDR3 is TGCGCCAGCAGTGAGTCGTCTCAGCGAGTGTTCTTC.